The entry that follows covers one T cell receptor (beta chain) sequence. The germline gives CDR1 ENHRY, CDR2 SYGVKD. V shed 7 bases and J shed 4 bases, with 13 bases lying between them. The CDR3 extends over 13 amino acids. TCRdb called the RT-PCR reads again in MiXCR, with one record for every CDR3 protein. The sample has hundreds of thousands of distinct CDR3 sequences; around 14% are singletons. The rearrangement joins TRBV10-3 to TRBJ1-1, with D tentatively TRBD1 (5 bases). The sequence was obtained from a female donor in good health, serving as a healthy control. Sequencing was performed on memory CD4+ T cells from blood. CDR3 nucleotide sequence: TGTGCCATCATAGGGCAGGGTAGCACTGAAGCTTTCTTT. Translating it yields CAIIGQGSTEAFF.